These T cell receptor beta chains were read from a single sample in a study of cytomegalovirus exposure and HLA in healthy donors. The protocol was immunoSEQ multiplex PCR, while the TCRdb copy is restricted to in-frame clones and leaves out a portion. The profile shows about 130,000 clones, around 80% of them singletons. The specimen was PBMCs. The receptors derive from a man aged 50 to 60 in good health and CMV-seronegative. The conserved cysteine and the conserved F or W are not part of the CDR3 here. Each record gives: V gene, clone size, D gene, J gene, CDR3 protein. A D gene is named only where the DNA matches it firmly. Where a row states a size, it is once, few, many or the class of an expanded clone; other rows omit it.

>TRBV7-3|.|.|TRBJ2-3
ASSLTFSSTDTQY
>TRBV10-3|.|TRBD2|TRBJ2-7
AISTSGGALDEQY
>TRBV5-4|.|TRBD1|TRBJ1-2
ASSSGQANYGYT
>TRBV14|.|.|TRBJ2-7
ASSQVSGTYEQY
>TRBV19|.|.|TRBJ2-2
ASSTGTNTGELF
>TRBV4-2|.|.|TRBJ1-1
ASSQENQTPWAEAL
>TRBV4-2|.|.|TRBJ1-1
ASSQNSGVTEAF
>TRBV30|once|.|TRBJ2-3
AWRQGRTTDTQY
>TRBV9|once|.|TRBJ2-3
ASSVERNRSRSAQY
>TRBV5-4|.|.|TRBJ1-2
ASSFETTSNYGYT
>TRBV4-2|.|TRBD1|.
ASSQERTGASYEQY
>TRBV10-2|.|TRBD1|TRBJ1-1
ASSESRTGQVTEAF
>TRBV5-1|.|TRBD1|TRBJ2-2
ASSSTGARTGELF
>TRBV7-8|.|.|TRBJ2-1
ASSLALWTHNEQF
>TRBV5-1|.|.|TRBJ1-2
ASSVDSRYGYT
>TRBV19|.|TRBD1|TRBJ1-2
ASNDRGLGYT
>TRBV4-2|.|TRBD1|TRBJ1-1
ASSQVGQEGTEAF
>TRBV27|.|.|TRBJ1-2
ASRRASFAHGYT
>TRBV4-3|.|.|TRBJ1-6
ASSQDLNSPLH
>TRBV10-3|.|.|TRBJ1-3
AISQTQGIGNTIY
>TRBV30|.|TRBD1|TRBJ1-6
AWSVGDRGFRNSPLH
>TRBV29-1|once|TRBD1|TRBJ2-7
SVFRQGEREQY
>TRBV29-1|.|.|TRBJ2-7
SVVLPGGPPVYEQY
>TRBV29-1|.|.|TRBJ1-2
SVEGGAGEGVYGYT
>TRBV9|.|.|TRBJ2-5
ASSVGWEQETQY
>TRBV12-5|.|TRBD1|TRBJ2-6
ASGIRPGQGATGANVLT
>TRBV27|.|TRBD1|TRBJ2-2
ASSLVWDRDAFSANTGELF
>TRBV18|.|.|TRBJ2-7
ASSPRTGYEQY
>TRBV7-3|.|TRBD1|TRBJ2-5
ASSKAGTGVETQY
>TRBV30|.|.|TRBJ2-7
AWSEQRYEQY
>TRBV5-4|.|.|TRBJ1-4
ASSQGAVEKLF
>TRBV4-3|once|.|.
ASSQGPGAGYEQY
>TRBV4-1|.|.|TRBJ1-1
ASSQPTGNTEAF
>TRBV6-5|once|.|TRBJ2-7
ASRQQGGGSYEQY
>TRBV11-2|.|TRBD1|TRBJ2-7
ASSFGQGGYEQY
>TRBV5-1|.|.|TRBJ1-2
ASSLDSPGQGQGYT
>TRBV6-6|few|.|TRBJ2-1
ASSYVQEQF
>TRBV5-1|.|.|TRBJ2-2
ASSLDATNTGELF
>TRBV4-1|.|.|TRBJ1-5
ASSQPRTGRNQPQH
>TRBV6-1|.|TRBD1|TRBJ1-2
ASSKDRNYGYT